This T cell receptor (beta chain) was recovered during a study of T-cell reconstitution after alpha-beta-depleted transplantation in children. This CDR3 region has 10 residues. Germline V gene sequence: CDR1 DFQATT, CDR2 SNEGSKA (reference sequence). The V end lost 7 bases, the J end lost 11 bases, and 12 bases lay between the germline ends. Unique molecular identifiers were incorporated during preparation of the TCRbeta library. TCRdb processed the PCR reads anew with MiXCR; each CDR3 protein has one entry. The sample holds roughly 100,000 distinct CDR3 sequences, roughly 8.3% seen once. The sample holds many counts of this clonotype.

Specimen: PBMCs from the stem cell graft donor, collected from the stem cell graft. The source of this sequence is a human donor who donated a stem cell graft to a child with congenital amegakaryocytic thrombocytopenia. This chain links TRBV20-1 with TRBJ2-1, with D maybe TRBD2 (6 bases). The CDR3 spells CSVRDSKQFF. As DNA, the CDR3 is TGCAGTGTAAGGGACTCTAAGCAGTTCTTC.